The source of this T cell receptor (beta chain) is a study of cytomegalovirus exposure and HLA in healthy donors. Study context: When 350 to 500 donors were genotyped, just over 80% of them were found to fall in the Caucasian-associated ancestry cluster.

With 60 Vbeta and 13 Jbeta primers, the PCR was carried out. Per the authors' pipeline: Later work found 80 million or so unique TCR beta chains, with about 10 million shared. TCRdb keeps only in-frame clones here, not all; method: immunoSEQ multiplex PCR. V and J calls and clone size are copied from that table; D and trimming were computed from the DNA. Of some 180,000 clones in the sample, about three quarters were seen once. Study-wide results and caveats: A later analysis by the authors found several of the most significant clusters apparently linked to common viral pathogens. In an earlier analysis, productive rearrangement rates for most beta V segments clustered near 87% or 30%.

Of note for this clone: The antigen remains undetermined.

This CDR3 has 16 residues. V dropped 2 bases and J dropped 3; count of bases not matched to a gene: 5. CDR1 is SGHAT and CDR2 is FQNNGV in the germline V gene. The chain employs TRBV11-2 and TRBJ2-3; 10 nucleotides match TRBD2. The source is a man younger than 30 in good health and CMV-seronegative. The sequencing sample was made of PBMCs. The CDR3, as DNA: TGTGCCAGCAGCTTACGTAGCGGGGGGACTACAGATACGCAGTATTTT. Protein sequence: CASSLRSGGTTDTQYF.